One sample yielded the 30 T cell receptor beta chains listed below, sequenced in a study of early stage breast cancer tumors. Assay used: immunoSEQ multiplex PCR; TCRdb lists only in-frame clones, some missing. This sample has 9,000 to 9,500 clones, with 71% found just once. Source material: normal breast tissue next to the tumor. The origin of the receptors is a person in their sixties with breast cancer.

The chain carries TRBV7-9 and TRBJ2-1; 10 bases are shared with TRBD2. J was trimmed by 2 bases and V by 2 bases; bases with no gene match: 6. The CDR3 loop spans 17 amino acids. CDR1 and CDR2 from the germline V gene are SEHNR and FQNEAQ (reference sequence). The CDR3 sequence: CASSLLSGRRTYNEQFF. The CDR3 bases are TGTGCCAGCAGCTTACTTAGCGGGAGGAGGACCTACAATGAGCAGTTCTTC.

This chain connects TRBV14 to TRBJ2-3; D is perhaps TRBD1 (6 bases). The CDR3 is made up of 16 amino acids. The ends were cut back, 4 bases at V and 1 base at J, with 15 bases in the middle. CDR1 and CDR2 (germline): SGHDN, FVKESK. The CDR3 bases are TGTGCCAGCAGCCCCGGACAGTTTGAGGGCACAGATACGCAGTATTTT. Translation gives CASSPGQFEGTDTQYF.

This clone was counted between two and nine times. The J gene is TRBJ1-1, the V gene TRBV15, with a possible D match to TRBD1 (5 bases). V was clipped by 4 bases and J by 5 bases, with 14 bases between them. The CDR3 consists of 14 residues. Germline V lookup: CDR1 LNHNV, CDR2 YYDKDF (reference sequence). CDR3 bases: TGTGCCACCAGCATCTTAAGGGGAGGGACTGAAGCTTTCTTT. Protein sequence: CATSILRGGTEAFF.

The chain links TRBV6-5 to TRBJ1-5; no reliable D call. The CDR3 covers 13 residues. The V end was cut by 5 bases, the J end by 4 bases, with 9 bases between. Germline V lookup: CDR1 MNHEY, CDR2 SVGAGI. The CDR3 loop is CASSERRNQPQHF. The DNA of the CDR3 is TGTGCCAGCAGTGAGCGTCGTAATCAGCCCCAGCATTTT.

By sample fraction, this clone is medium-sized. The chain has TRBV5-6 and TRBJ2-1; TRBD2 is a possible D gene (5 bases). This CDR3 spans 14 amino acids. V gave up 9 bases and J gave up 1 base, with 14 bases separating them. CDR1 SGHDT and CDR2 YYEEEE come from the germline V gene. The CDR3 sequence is CATRIEGSYNEQFF. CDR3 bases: TGTGCCACCAGGATTGAGGGATCCTACAATGAGCAGTTCTTC.

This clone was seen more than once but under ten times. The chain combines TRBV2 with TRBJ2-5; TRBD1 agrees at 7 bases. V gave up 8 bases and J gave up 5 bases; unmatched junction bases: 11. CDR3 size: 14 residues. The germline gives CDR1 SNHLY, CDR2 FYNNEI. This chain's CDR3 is CASRDVQGWETQYF. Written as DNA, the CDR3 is TGTGCCAGCCGAGATGTACAGGGGTGGGAGACCCAGTACTTC.

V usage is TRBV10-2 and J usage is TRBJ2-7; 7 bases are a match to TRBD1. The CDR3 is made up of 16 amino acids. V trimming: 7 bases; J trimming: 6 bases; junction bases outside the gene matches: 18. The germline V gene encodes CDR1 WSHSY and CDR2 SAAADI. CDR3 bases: TGCGCCAGCACTCCCCGGGACAGACCGACAGGAGGCGAGCAGTACTTC. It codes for CASTPRDRPTGGEQYF.

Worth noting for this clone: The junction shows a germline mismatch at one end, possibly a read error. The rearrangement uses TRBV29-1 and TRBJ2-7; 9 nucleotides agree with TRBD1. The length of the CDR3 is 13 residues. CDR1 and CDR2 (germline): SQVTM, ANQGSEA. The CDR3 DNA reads TGCAGCGTCGAAGTACAGGGGGCGGGTGAGCAGTACTTC. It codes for CSVEVQGAGEQYF.

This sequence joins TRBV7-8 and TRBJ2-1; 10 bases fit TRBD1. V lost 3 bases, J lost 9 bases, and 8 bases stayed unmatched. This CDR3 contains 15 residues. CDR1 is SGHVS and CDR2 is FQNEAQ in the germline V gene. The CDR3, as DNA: TGTGCCAGCAGCTTGGGACAGGGGAGGCCGGGTGAGCAGTTCTTC. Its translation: CASSLGQGRPGEQFF.

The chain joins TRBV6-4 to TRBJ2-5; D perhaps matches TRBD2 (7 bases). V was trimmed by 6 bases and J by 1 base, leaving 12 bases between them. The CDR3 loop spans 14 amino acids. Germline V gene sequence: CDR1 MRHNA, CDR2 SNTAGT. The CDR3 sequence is CASRGGRLQETQYF. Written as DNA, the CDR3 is TGTGCCAGCAGGGGGGGGCGACTCCAAGAGACCCAGTACTTC.

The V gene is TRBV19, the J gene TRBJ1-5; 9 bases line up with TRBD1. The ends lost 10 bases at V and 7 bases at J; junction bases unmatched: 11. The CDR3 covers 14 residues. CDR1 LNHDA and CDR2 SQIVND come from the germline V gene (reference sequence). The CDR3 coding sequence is TGTGCCACCACCCGGACAGGGGAGGGACAGCCCCAGCATTTT. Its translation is CATTRTGEGQPQHF.

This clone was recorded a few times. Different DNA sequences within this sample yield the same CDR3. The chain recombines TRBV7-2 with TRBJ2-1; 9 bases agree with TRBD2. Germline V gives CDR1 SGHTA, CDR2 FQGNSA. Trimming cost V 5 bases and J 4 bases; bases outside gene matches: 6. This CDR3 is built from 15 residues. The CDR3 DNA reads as TGTGCCAGCAGCCTTACTAGCGGGCCTTACAATGAGCAGTTCTTC. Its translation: CASSLTSGPYNEQFF.

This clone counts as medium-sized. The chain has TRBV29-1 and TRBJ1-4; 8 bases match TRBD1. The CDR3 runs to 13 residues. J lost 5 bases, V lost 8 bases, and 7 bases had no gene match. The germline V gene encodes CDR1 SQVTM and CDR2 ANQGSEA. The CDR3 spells CSLRTGLNEKLFF. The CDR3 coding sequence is TGCAGCTTACGGACAGGGCTAAATGAAAAACTGTTTTTT.

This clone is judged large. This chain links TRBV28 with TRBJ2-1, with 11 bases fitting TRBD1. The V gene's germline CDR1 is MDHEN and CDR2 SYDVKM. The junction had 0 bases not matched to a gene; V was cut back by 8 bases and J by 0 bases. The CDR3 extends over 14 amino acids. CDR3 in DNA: TGTGCCAGCGGGACAGGGGGCTCCTACAATGAGCAGTTCTTC. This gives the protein CASGTGGSYNEQFF.

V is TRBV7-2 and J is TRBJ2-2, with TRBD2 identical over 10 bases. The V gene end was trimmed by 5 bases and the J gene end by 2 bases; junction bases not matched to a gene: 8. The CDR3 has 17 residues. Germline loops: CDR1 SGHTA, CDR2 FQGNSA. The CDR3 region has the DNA TGTGCCAGCAGCCCCCGAGCGGGAGGGCCTAACACCGGGGAGCTGTTTTTT. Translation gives CASSPRAGGPNTGELFF.

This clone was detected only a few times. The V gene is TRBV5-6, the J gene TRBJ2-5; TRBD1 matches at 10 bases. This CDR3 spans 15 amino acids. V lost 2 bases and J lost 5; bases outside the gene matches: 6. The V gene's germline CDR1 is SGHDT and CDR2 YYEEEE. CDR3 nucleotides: TGTGCCAGCAGCTTAGGGGGACAGGGGATGGAGACCCAGTACTTC. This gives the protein CASSLGGQGMETQYF.

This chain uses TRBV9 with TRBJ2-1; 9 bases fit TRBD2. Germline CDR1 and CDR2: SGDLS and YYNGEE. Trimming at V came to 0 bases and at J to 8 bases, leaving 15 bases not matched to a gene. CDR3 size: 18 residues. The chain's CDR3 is CASSVAGGAGGLEYEQFF. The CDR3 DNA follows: TGTGCCAGCAGCGTAGCCGGCGGGGCGGGAGGGTTGGAGTATGAGCAGTTCTTC.

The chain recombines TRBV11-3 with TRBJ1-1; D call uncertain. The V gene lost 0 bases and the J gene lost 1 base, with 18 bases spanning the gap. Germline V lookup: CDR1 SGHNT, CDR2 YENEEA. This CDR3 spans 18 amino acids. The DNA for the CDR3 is TGTGCCAGCAGCTTAGATCAAGGAGGGAGCAACCGGAACACTGAAGCTTTCTTT. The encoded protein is CASSLDQGGSNRNTEAFF. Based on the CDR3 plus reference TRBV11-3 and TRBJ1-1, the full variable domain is EAGVVQSPRYKIIEKKQPVAFWCNPISGHNTLYWYLQNLGQGPELLIRYENEEAVDDSQLPKDRFSAERLKGVDSTLKIQPAELGDSAVYLCASSLDQGGSNRNTEAFFGQGTRLTVV.

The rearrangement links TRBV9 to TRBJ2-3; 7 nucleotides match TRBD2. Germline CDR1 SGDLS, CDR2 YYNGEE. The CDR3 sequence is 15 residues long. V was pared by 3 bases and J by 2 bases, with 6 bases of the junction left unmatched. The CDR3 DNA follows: TGTGCCAGCAGCGCCCGGGACTACTACACAGATACGCAGTATTTT. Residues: CASSARDYYTDTQYF. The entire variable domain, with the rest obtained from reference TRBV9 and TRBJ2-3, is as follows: DSGVTQTPKHLITATGQRVTLRCSPRSGDLSVYWYQQSLDQGLQFLIQYYNGEERAKGNILERFSAQQFPDLHSELNLSSLELGDSALYFCASSARDYYTDTQYFGPGTRLTVL.

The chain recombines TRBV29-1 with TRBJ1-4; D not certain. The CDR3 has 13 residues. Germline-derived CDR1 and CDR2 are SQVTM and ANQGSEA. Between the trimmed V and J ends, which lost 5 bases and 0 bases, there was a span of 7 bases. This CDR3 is CSVRLATNEKLFF. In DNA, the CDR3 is TGCAGCGTTCGACTTGCAACTAATGAAAAACTGTTTTTT.

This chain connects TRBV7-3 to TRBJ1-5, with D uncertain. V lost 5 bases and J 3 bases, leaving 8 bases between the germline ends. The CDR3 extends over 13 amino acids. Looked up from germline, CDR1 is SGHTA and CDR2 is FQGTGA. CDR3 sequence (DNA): TGTGCCAGCAGCATGGGCCCCAATCAGCCCCAGCATTTT. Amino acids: CASSMGPNQPQHF.

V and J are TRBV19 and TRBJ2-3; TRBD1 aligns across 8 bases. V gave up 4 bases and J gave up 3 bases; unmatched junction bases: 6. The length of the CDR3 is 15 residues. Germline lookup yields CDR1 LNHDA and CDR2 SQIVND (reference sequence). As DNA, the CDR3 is TGTGCCAGTAGTAGGGGGACAGGCTTAACAGATACGCAGTATTTT. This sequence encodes CASSRGTGLTDTQYF.

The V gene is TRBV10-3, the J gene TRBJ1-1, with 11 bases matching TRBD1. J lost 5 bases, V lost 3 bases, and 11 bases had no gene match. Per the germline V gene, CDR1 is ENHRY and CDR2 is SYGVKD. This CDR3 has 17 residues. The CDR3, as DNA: TGTGCCATCAGTGACGTCCCGGGACAGGGGGATGGAACTGAAGCTTTCTTT. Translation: CAISDVPGQGDGTEAFF.

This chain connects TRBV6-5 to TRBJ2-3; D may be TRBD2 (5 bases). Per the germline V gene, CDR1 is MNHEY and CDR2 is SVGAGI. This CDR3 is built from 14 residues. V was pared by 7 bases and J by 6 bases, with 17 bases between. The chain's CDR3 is CASTRRATDDTQYF. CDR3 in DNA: TGTGCCAGCACTCGGCGGGCAACCGACGATACGCAGTATTTT.

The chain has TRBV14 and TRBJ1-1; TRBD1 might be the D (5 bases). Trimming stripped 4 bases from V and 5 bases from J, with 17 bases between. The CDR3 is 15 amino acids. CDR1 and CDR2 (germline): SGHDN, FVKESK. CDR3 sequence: CASSPPRLGGTEAFF. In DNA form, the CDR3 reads TGTGCCAGCAGCCCGCCCAGGCTTGGGGGGACTGAAGCTTTCTTT.

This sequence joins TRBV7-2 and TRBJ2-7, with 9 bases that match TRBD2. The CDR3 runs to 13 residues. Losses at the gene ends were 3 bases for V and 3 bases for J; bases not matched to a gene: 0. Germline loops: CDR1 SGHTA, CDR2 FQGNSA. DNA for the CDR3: TGTGCCAGCAGCTTTAGCGGGAGCTACGAGCAGTACTTC. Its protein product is CASSFSGSYEQYF.

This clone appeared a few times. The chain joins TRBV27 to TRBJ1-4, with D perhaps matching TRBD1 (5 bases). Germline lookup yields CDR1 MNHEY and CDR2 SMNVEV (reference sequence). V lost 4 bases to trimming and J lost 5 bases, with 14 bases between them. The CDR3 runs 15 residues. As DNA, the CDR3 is TGTGCCAGCAGTTCGACAGAATTGGGGAATGAAAAACTGTTTTTT. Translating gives CASSSTELGNEKLFF.

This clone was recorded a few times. The CDR3 region is CASSRRGGNTGELFF. In DNA form, the CDR3 reads TGTGCCAGCAGCCGTAGGGGGGGCAATACCGGGGAGCTGTTTTTT. This chain joins TRBV7-3 and TRBJ2-2; perhaps TRBD2 as D (7 bases). V gave up 5 bases and J gave up 5 bases, with 15 bases separating them. The CDR3 is made up of 15 amino acids. Germline CDR1 reads SGHTA; CDR2 reads FQGTGA.

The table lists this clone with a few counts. In DNA form, the CDR3 reads TGTGCCTGGAGTACAGGACTAGCGGGAGGATCCGGGGAGCTGTTTTTT. It specifies CAWSTGLAGGSGELFF. The V and J genes are TRBV30 and TRBJ2-2; 14 nucleotides agree with TRBD2. The CDR3 is made up of 16 amino acids. The germline V gene has CDR1 GTSNPN and CDR2 SVGIG (reference sequence). Germline trimming cut 2 bases from V and 6 bases from J; bases unmatched to any gene: 5.

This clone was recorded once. CDR3 in DNA: TGTGCCAGCAGCCAAGGGACTAGCAGGGAGACCCAGTACTTC. Protein: CASSQGTSRETQYF. The chain carries TRBV4-2 and TRBJ2-5; 8 positions match TRBD2. The J segment lost 5 bases and the V segment lost 1 base, leaving 3 bases of the junction unmatched. CDR3 size: 14 residues. Germline lookup yields CDR1 LGHNA and CDR2 YNFKEQ.